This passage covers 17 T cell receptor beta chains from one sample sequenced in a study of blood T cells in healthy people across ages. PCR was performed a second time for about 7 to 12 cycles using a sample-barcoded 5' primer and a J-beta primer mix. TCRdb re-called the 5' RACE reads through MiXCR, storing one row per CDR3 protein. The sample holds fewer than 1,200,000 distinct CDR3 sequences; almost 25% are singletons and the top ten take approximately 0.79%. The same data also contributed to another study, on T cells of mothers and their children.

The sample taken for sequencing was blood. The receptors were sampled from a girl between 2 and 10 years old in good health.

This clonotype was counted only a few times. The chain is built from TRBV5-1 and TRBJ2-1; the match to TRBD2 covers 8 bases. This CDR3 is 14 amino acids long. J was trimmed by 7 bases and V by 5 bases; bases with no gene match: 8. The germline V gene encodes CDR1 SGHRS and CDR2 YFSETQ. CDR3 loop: CASSRAGVVNEQFF. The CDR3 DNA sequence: TGCGCCAGCAGTCGAGCGGGAGTGGTGAATGAGCAGTTCTTC.

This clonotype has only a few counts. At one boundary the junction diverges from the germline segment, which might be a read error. CDR3: CASSPQASREQYF. Written as DNA, the CDR3 is TGTGCAAGCAGCCCCCAGGCCTCCCGCGAGCAGTACTTC. The V call is TRBV11-2, the J call TRBJ2-7; D is ambiguous. Germline CDR1 SGHAT, CDR2 FQNNGV. The CDR3 consists of 13 residues. Based on the CDR3 plus reference TRBV11-2 and TRBJ2-7, the full variable domain is EAGVAQSPRYKIIEKRQSVAFWCNPISGHATLYWYQQILGQGPKLLIQFQNNGVVDDSQLPKDRFSAERLKGVDSTLKIQPAKLEDSAVYLCASSPQASREQYFGPGTRLTVT.

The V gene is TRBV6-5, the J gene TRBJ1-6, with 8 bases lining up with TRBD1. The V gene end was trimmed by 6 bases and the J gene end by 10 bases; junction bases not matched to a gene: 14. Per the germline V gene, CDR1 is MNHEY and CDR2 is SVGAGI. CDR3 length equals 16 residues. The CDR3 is CASSPFGQGGRSPLHF. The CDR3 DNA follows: TGTGCCAGCAGCCCCTTCGGACAGGGCGGACGCTCACCCCTCCACTTT.

CDR3 loop: CSIRSQGNEQYF. For the CDR3, the DNA is TGCAGCATAAGGTCCCAGGGGAACGAGCAGTACTTC. The V gene is TRBV29-1, the J gene TRBJ2-7; D possibly corresponds to TRBD1 (6 bases). Trimming removed 8 bases at V and 5 bases at J, with 16 bases between. The germline V gene has CDR1 SQVTM and CDR2 ANQGSEA. The CDR3 contains 12 residues.

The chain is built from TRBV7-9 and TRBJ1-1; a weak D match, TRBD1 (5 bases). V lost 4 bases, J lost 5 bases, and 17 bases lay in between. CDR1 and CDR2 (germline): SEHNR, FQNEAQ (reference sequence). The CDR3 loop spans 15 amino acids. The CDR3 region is CASSSLLGTRTEAFF. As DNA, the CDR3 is TGTGCCAGCAGCTCCCTACTTGGGACCAGGACTGAAGCTTTCTTT.

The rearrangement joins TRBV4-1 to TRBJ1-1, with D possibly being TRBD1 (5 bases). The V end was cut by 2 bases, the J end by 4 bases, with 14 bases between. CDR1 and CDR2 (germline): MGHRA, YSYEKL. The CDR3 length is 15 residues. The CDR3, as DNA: TGCGCCAGCAGCCAAAGGTCCTGGGGGAGCACTGAAGCTTTCTTT. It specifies CASSQRSWGSTEAFF.

CDR3 residues: CASSFPDLETQYF. In DNA form, the CDR3 reads TGTGCCAGCAGTTTCCCCGACCTAGAGACCCAGTACTTC. The chain recombines TRBV27 with TRBJ2-5; D gene ambiguous. V was cut by 3 bases and J by 4 bases, with 9 bases left in between. Germline CDR1 and CDR2: MNHEY and SMNVEV (reference sequence). This CDR3 contains 13 residues.

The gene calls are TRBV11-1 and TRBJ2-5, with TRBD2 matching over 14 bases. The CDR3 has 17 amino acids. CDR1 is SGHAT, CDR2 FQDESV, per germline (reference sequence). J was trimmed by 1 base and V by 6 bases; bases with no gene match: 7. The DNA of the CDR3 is TGTGCCAGCAGACCGGGACTAGCGGGAGTGTTCCAAGAGACCCAGTACTTC. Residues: CASRPGLAGVFQETQYF.

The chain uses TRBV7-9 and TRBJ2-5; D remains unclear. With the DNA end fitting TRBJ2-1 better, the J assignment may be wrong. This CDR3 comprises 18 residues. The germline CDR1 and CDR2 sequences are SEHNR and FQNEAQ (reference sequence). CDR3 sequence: CASSLDPARNVPGNEQFF. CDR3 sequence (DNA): TGTGCCAGCAGCTTAGACCCCGCGCGGAACGTTCCTGGGAATGAGCAGTTCTTC.

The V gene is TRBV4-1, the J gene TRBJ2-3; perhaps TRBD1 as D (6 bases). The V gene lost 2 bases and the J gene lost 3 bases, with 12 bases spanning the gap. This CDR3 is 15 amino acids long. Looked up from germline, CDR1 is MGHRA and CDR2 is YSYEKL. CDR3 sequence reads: CASSQTGFVTDTQYF. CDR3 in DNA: TGCGCCAGCAGCCAAACAGGGTTCGTGACAGATACGCAGTATTTT.

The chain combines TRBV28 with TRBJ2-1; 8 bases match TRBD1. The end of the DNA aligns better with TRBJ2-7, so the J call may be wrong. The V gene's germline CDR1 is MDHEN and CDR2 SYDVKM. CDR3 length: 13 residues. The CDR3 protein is CASSWTGSNEQYF. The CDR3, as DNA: TGTGCCAGCAGTTGGACAGGGTCCAACGAGCAGTACTTC.

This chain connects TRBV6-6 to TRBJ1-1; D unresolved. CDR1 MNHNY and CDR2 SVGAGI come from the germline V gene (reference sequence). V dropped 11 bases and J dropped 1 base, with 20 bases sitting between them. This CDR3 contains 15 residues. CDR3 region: CAAYLVPRGNTEAFF. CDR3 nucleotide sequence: TGTGCCGCGTACCTAGTTCCCCGGGGGAACACTGAAGCTTTCTTT.

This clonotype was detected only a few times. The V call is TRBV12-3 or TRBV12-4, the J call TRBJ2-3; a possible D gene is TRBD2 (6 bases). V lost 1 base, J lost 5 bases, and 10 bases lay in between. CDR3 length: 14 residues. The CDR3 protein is CASSLEEEGDTQYF. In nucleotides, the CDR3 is TGTGCCAGCAGTTTAGAAGAGGAGGGAGATACGCAGTATTTT.

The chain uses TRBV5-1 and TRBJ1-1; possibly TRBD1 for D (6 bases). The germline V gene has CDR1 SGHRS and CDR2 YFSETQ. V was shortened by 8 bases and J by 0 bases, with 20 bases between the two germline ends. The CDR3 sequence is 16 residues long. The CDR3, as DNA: TGCGCCAGTAGCCGGGGGCAGGGGTGGGTGAACACTGAAGCTTTCTTT. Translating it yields CASSRGQGWVNTEAFF.

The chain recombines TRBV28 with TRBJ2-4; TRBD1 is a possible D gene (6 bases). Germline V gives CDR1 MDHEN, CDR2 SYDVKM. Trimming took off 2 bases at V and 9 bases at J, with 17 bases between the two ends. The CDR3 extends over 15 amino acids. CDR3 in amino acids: CASSLSQTGMGIQYF. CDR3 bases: TGTGCCAGCAGTTTAAGTCAAACAGGGATGGGCATTCAGTACTTC.

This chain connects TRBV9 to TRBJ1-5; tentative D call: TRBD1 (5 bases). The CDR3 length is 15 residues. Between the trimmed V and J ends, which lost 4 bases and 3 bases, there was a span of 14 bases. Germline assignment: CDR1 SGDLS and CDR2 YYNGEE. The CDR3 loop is CASSPAGTDNQPQHF. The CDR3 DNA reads TGTGCCAGCAGCCCAGCGGGGACCGACAATCAGCCCCAGCATTTT.

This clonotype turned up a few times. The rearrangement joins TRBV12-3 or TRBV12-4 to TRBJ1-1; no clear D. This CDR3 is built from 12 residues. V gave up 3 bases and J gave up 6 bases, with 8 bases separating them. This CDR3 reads CASSFEVSEAFF. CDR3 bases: TGTGCCAGCAGTTTTGAAGTATCTGAAGCTTTCTTT.